Below, one TCR beta chain is given with its context. The sample comes from a study of shared clonotypes between healthy human individuals. Study summary: Two female and three male donors aged 18 to 49 were enrolled. Per donor, CD8 memory used one plate, CD8 naive used two, CD4 memory used three and CD4 naive used three.

Running of the assay took place at deep level. DNA at 200 ng, some 31,000 T cell genomes, went into sorted-subset replicate PCRs. The data were produced by immunoSEQ multiplex PCR, yet TCRdb's version contains in-frame clones alone and is incomplete. The table lists hundreds of thousands of clones, around 73% of them singletons. With 10 bases removed from V and 8 bases from J, the gap between germline ends came to 17 bases. This CDR3 is 13 amino acids long. CDR1 and CDR2 from the germline V gene are MNHNS and SASEGT. Sequencing was performed on memory CD4+ T cells sorted from blood. This sample's subset: CD45RA-negative fraction. This sequence was found in a woman in her twenties or thirties in good health. The chain recombines TRBV6-1 with TRBJ1-4; D possibly corresponds to TRBD1 (5 bases). CDR3 DNA: TGTGCCACCTCAGGGAGGGAGGAAGAAAAACTGTTTTTT. Amino acids: CATSGREEEKLFF.